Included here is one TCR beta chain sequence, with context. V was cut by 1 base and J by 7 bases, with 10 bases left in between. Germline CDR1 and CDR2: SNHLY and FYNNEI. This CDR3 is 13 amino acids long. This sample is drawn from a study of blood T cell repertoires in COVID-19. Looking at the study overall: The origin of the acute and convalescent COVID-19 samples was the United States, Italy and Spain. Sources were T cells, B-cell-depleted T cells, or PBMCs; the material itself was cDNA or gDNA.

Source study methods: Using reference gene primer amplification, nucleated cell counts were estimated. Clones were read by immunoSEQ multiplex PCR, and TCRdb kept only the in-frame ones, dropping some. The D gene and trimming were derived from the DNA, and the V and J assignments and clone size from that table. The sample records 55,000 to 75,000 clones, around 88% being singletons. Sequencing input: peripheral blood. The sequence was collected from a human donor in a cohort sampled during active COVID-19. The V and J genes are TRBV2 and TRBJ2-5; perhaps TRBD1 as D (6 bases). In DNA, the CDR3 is TGTGCCAGCAGTGAAGACAGGGCGGGGACCCAGTACTTC. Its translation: CASSEDRAGTQYF.